The next 5 T cell receptor beta chains were all read from a single sample in a study of T cells after yellow fever vaccination. TCRdb re-called the 5' RACE reads with MiXCR, one entry per CDR3 protein. The table records about 340,000 distinct CDR3 sequences, roughly an eighth of them present only once. The input for sequencing was CD4+ T cells sorted from PBMCs, taken 15 days after the yellow fever booster vaccination. These receptors were obtained from a man between 18 and 35 years old who received the YFV17D yellow fever vaccine.

This clonotype has just a few counts. The chain is built from TRBV20-1 and TRBJ2-1; D is possibly TRBD1 or TRBD2 (5 bases each). V lost 3 bases, J lost 5 bases, and 8 bases lay in between. CDR1 is DFQATT, CDR2 SNEGSKA, per germline (reference sequence). The CDR3 has 12 residues. The CDR3: CSASVGDNEQFF. CDR3 bases: TGCAGTGCTAGTGTGGGGGACAATGAGCAGTTCTTC.

This clonotype was detected only a few times. This chain uses TRBV9 with TRBJ1-2, with D tentatively TRBD1 (6 bases). The germline CDR1 and CDR2 sequences are SGDLS and YYNGEE. The CDR3 loop spans 14 amino acids. The V end lost 1 base, the J end lost 5 bases, and 12 bases lay between the germline ends. CDR3 DNA sequence: TGTGCCAGCAGCGTACAGGGGTTTGGGTATGGCTACACCTTC. Translated, it gives CASSVQGFGYGYTF.

This clonotype was counted a few times. The gene calls are TRBV7-2 and TRBJ2-2, with 7 bases aligning to TRBD1. Germline V gene sequence: CDR1 SGHTA, CDR2 FQGNSA. CDR3 length: 16 residues. Trimming cost V 6 bases and J 2 bases; bases outside gene matches: 9. The CDR3 nucleotides read TGTGCCAGCAGACAGACCGGGACAGCAAACACCGGGGAGCTGTTTTTT. Translating it yields CASRQTGTANTGELFF.

This clonotype turned up a few times. The J gene is TRBJ2-3, the V gene TRBV18, with D tentatively TRBD1 or TRBD2 (6 bases each). The length of the CDR3 is 18 residues. V was cut by 2 bases and J by 0 bases, with 18 bases left in between. Germline lookup yields CDR1 KGHSH and CDR2 LQKENI. The CDR3 DNA reads as TGTGCCAGCTCACCATTTCGTCCGGGGGCCCAAAGCACAGATACGCAGTATTTT. It codes for CASSPFRPGAQSTDTQYF.

J is TRBJ2-1 and V is TRBV5-1; D might be TRBD1 or TRBD2, each matching 5 bases. The CDR3 is 15 amino acids. From germline, CDR1 is SGHRS and CDR2 YFSETQ. The V end lost 3 bases, the J end lost 10 bases, and 20 bases lay between the germline ends. CDR3 loop: CASSWGRDVEREQFF. CDR3 nucleotide sequence: TGCGCCAGCAGCTGGGGCCGGGACGTCGAGAGGGAGCAGTTCTTC. Full variable domain (remainder filled in from reference TRBV5-1 and TRBJ2-1): KAGVTQTPRYLIKTRGQQVTLSCSPISGHRSVSWYQQTPGQGLQFLFEYFSETQRNKGNFPGRFSGRQFSNSRSEMNVSTLELGDSALYLCASSWGRDVEREQFFGPGTRLTVL.